This record concerns one TCR beta chain sequence. This clone was detected a few times. Its antigen has not been determined. Nothing much larger sits one base from this clone, and base qualities are not available. CDR1 is given as GTSNPN and CDR2 as SVGIG, both from the germline V gene (reference sequence). The CDR3 goes from the cysteine to the phenylalanine over 13 residues. The CDR3 DNA has 39 bases and is translated from base 1. Trimming costs V 4 bases and J 1 base, and their ends lie 10 bases apart. The cohort was made up of roughly 670 healthy bone marrow donors. At the time of sampling, all cohort members were nominally healthy, though unrecorded immune exposures were likely present. The donor tested CMV seropositive and was one of the 289 seropositive cohort members. Each donor provided a peripheral blood sample, and peripheral blood mononuclear cells were used for TCR beta sequencing. The Qiagen DNeasy Blood Extraction Kit was used to extract genomic DNA from the blood cell samples.

Library preparation used the immunoSEQ multiplex PCR assay. A mixture of 60 forward primers for TCR Vbeta segments and 13 reverse primers for TCR Jbeta segments was used in the multiplex PCR. A multiplex PCR assay on genomic DNA amplified the CDR3 region of rearranged TCR beta genes. On the Illumina HiSeq System, the amplified TCR beta libraries were sequenced as 87-base-pair reads. As for the authors' bioinformatics: A later analysis tallied 75 million to 95 million unique TCR beta chains across the 640 or so repertoires, and approximately 12 million of those chains were shared by two or more donors. Raw reads were error-corrected and collapsed into unique sequences with a nearest-neighbor algorithm that merged closely related sequences to remove PCR and sequencing errors. Alignment of CDR3 sequences to IMGT reference sequences was used to assign V, D and J gene segments. For a sequence to be retained, at least a six-nucleotide match to both a V gene segment and a J gene segment was required. A rearrangement was called productive if the CDR3 had no stop codons and remained in frame with V and J, and every other rearrangement was called non-productive. CDR3 was defined by IMGT convention, running from the second conserved V-encoded cysteine to the conserved J-encoded phenylalanine. In an earlier analysis of roughly 610 of the donors, sequences lacking an unambiguous match to a single V gene segment were excluded. In an earlier analysis of approximately 500 of the donors, a V segment was called functional when productive rearrangements were above 56.7%, and segregating when the standard deviation between donors exceeded 5%. A statistical classification framework was built for diagnosing cytomegalovirus status from the catalog of TCR beta chain sequences. A later analysis assigned V and J genes by comparing TCR nucleotide sequences with IMGT/GENE-DB human TR gene sequences. In a later analysis, CDR3 sequences and most-parsimonious VDJ recombination scenarios were assigned using the TCRdist pipeline. A later analysis defined each TCR beta chain by its CDR3 amino acid sequence plus V-gene family, and excluded reads lacking a unique V-gene family. As a way to deal with suspected cross-contamination and a sequencing artifact, a later analysis dropped approximately 570 nucleotide sequences that were highly shared and had low generation probability. In a later analysis, a clonal expansion index was calculated for each public chain from normalized within-repertoire ranks of inferred template counts. A later analysis computed generation probabilities with a VDJ recombination model fitted to out-of-frame rearrangements, and checked the results against IGoR. Hypergeometric tests were used in a later analysis to score TCR-TCR, TCR-HLA and TCR-CMV co-occurrence, with a repertoire-size bias correction applied to the TCR pairs. In a later analysis, false discovery rates were estimated by permuting HLA or CMV assignments 20 times. In a later analysis, co-occurring TCRs were grouped using DBSCAN, with TCRdist sequence similarity added in when clustering inside HLA-allele-positive subsets. For co-occurrence clustering, repertoires with fewer than 30,000 or more than 120,000 public chains were excluded, along with roughly 5 repertoires with anomalous nucleotide sharing. TCRdb obtained this table from immuneACCESS and retained in-frame rearrangements with V and J assigned. These tables miss some clones; where compared with another copy, unresolved V genes account for less than half of the shortfall, and the remainder is unexplained. That table furnishes V, J and clone size, whereas the DNA furnished D and trimming. The table for this sample lists roughly 200,000 clones; about 12% of them were counted only once. Of the sample, 7.8% is held by the ten largest clones.

This entry comes from a study of cytomegalovirus exposure and HLA in healthy donors (dated by TCRdb to 2016 to 2017). General notes on the study: According to an earlier analysis of a few hundred of the donors, about 179 million T cells yielded 117 million unique TCR beta sequences and around 280 Gb of sequence data. Using immunosequencing, the study profiled T cell repertoires from 500 to 800 subjects and related those repertoires to cytomegalovirus serostatus. A later genetic analysis took genome-wide SNP genotypes for about 60% of the roughly 670 donors and used that subset as a discovery cohort. The number of typed donors differed by locus: roughly 629-630 for A, B, C, DRB1 and DQB1; some 540 for DQA1; 606 for DPA1; and 400 to 480 for DPB1. HLA typing included class I and class II loci at four-digit resolution. Among some 400 genotyped donors of the cohort, an average of around 250,000 unique TCR beta nucleotide sequences was sequenced per donor, of which 15% to 20% were non-productive. Along with the approximately 700-subject first cohort, a separate validation cohort of roughly 110 different subjects was used. The genetic ancestry cluster associated with self-reported Caucasian donors included 70% to 85% of the roughly 390 genotyped donors. To predict cytomegalovirus infection status, the study brought together high-throughput TCR immunosequencing, statistical association of individual TCRs with disease status, and machine learning. A handful of DR-DQ haplotypes were handled as single units for association and clustering because linkage in the cohort was strong. Donor age, sex, ethnicity and CMV serostatus were compiled together with the repertoire data. The study aimed to test whether cataloging public T cell receptors could reveal signatures of past pathogen exposure. About 280 gigabases of sequencing data and 91 million or so unique TCR sequences made up an early release that covered 640 HLA-typed donors. Rather than drawing on any new phenotypic data, the later analysis identified candidate immune exposures from TCR beta sequences and the way those sequences occurred across donors. To decide whether each TCR beta V gene segment behaved as functional or pseudogenic, an earlier analysis of fewer than 750 of the donors relied on high-throughput TCR beta sequencing. To study patterns of TCR occurrence, a later analysis re-analyzed previously published TCR beta repertoires from 700 or so donors and added high-resolution HLA genotyping. Every discovery cohort repertoire had been produced on one sequencing platform. Points the paper makes about the study in general: In an earlier analysis of under 600 of the donors, most TCR beta V segments were observed in productive rearrangements about 90% or about 30% of the time, broadly matching IMGT annotations. Sequencing depth was assumed to be roughly uniform across donors in the presence/absence analyses, though that assumption may not hold. A later analysis associated 15,000 to 20,000 TCR beta sequences with specific HLA alleles at a false discovery rate of 0.05. In a later analysis, several top co-occurrence clusters were reported to appear linked to parvovirus B19, influenza, CMV and Epstein-Barr virus. According to a later analysis, TCR association rates differed among HLA loci, with DRB1 alleles showing the most associated TCRs and HLA-C alleles showing the fewest. Over 15 rarely observed V segments, including chromosome 9 orphons, were excluded from the earlier analysis of approximately 500 of the donors because counts were too low. Because some donors lacked HLA typing at each locus, the association tests relied only on the typed subset. Most CMV-associated TCR beta chains appeared to be HLA-restricted in a later analysis, and the HLA associations seemed to be driven largely by CMV exposure. In a later analysis, HLA-associated TCR beta chains showed more clonal expansion and lower generation probabilities than non-associated chains that were equally common. A total of 150 to 200 TCR beta chains were listed by the study as associated with cytomegalovirus. Some IMGT-functional V segments, including TRBV6-2 and TRBV6-3, could not be distinguished by the 87-base-pair reads and were therefore excluded. The classifier was reported to diagnose cytomegalovirus status with high specificity and sensitivity in both the original and validation cohorts. In vitro tests confirmed that a few of the cytomegalovirus-associated TCR beta chains recognize cytomegalovirus antigens. For the cohort, immune exposure information was limited to CMV serostatus. Strong co-occurrence of HLA alleles, especially DR and DQ, made assigning TCR associations to individual alleles difficult. Most TCR sequences were observed very rarely across donors, whereas some public TCRs were present in many individuals. Correlated functional status among segregating V segments might reflect linkage disequilibrium, but an unknown experimental factor could not be ruled out. A cluster of highly shared sequence variants was judged likely to be a technical artifact of the sequencing pipeline. A later genetic analysis reported fewer N-insertions in productive TCRs among donors in an Asian-associated ancestry cluster than the roughly 720-donor mean. A further reported finding was that TCR beta sequences accurately predicted the HLA-A and HLA-B alleles for most subjects in the first cohort. A later genetic analysis associated a missense DCLRE1C variant with V-gene and J-gene trimming of TCR beta chains, and an independent cohort replicated the association. According to the authors, the approach could potentially be generalized to other disease states and immunological phenotypes. This cohort had only TCR beta chains sequenced, and the lack of alpha or paired-chain data limited which features could be detected.

This receptor was obtained from a man in his fifties or sixties in good health and CMV-seropositive. The sequence links TRBV30 to TRBJ2-5; the best D guess is TRBD1, with 5 bases matching. The source material was PBMCs. The CDR3 reads CAWTPGFQETQYF. The DNA sequence is TGTGCCTGGACCCCAGGGTTCCAAGAGACCCAGTACTTC. Outside the CDR3, residues come from the reference TRBV30 and TRBJ2-5 proteins, so the full variable domain is: SQTIHQWPATLVQPVGSPLSLECTVEGTSNPNLYWYRQAAGRGLQLLFYSVGIGQISSEVPQNLSASRPQDRQFILSSKKLLLSDSGFYLCAWTPGFQETQYFGPGTRLLVL.